Included here is one T cell receptor beta chain sequence, with context. Sequenced by immunoSEQ multiplex PCR; TCRdb stores in-frame clones only, minus some. The sample records roughly 150,000 clones, roughly 84% being singletons. Participants were aged about 18 to 100 years from more than 20 US areas. Categorization into cohorts depended on clinical history that participants reported. Two negative PCRs, clearance, or symptom resolution were required of recovered Cohort 3 donors. The data are from a study of blood T cell repertoires in COVID-19. The wider study: There were acute and convalescent COVID-19 samples, and they came from the United States, Italy and Spain.

The CDR3 consists of 15 residues. The V gene's germline CDR1 is LNHDA and CDR2 SQIVND (reference sequence). V lost 3 bases to trimming and J lost 6 bases; unmatched junction nucleotides: 7. Sequenced sample: PBMCs or T cells enriched from blood (not recorded which). This TCR was sampled from a woman in her fifties or sixties who had recovered from COVID-19. The chain joins TRBV19 to TRBJ2-2; 7 bases map to TRBD1. The CDR3 here is CASSIKGQGAGELFF. CDR3 nucleotides: TGTGCCAGTAGTATTAAAGGTCAGGGGGCCGGGGAGCTGTTTTTT. Complete variable domain (other parts from reference TRBV19 and TRBJ2-2): DGGITQSPKYLFRKEGQNVTLSCEQNLNHDAMYWYRQDPGQGLRLIYYSQIVNDFQKGDIAEGYSVSREKKESFPLTVTSAQKNPTAFYLCASSIKGQGAGELFFGEGSRLTVL.